This T cell receptor beta chain was retrieved from a study of blood T cell repertoires in COVID-19. Repertoires were generated with immunoSEQ multiplex PCR, while TCRdb's copy carries only in-frame clones and drops some. Among some 120,000 clones listed, 85% to 90% were seen once. Specimen: peripheral blood. The TCR sequence derives from a human donor in a cohort sampled during active COVID-19.

The CDR3 coding sequence is TGCGCCAGCAGTCGGGGCCGGGACAGGGGTTCCTACGAGCAGTACTTC. Protein sequence: CASSRGRDRGSYEQYF. V usage is TRBV10-2 and J usage is TRBJ2-7, with 10 bases lining up with TRBD1. Germline loops: CDR1 WSHSY, CDR2 SAAADI. Losses at the gene ends were 5 bases for V and 1 base for J; bases not matched to a gene: 8. This CDR3 region has 16 residues.